One and the same sample provided the 22 T cell receptor beta chains below, sequenced in a study of blood T cell repertoires in COVID-19. TCRdb keeps only in-frame clones here, not all; method: immunoSEQ multiplex PCR. The profile shows 250,000 to 350,000 clones, just over 85% of them singletons. Sequenced: peripheral blood. The receptors were gathered from a woman aged 25 to 39 with active or convalescent COVID-19.

This clone appeared a single time. The V gene is TRBV5-1, the J gene TRBJ1-1, with TRBD1 identical over 10 bases. CDR1 and CDR2 from the germline V gene are SGHRS and YFSETQ. The ends lost 4 bases at V and 3 bases at J; junction bases unmatched: 3. CDR3 length: 14 residues. The CDR3 region is CASSGQGEDTEAFF. CDR3 DNA: TGCGCCAGCAGCGGACAGGGGGAAGACACTGAAGCTTTCTTT.

V and J are TRBV28 and TRBJ1-2; 8 bases are a match to TRBD1. CDR1 and CDR2 (germline): MDHEN, SYDVKM. CDR3 length: 13 residues. V was clipped by 1 base and J by 8 bases; unmatched bases: 3. The CDR3 spells CASSLSGGGGYTF. The CDR3 DNA follows: TGTGCCAGCAGTTTATCAGGGGGCGGCGGCTACACCTTC.

V usage is TRBV7-2 and J usage is TRBJ2-1; 7 bases align to TRBD2. The CDR3 is 16 amino acids. Trimming at V came to 0 bases and at J to 3 bases, leaving 5 bases not matched to a gene. The germline CDR1 and CDR2 sequences are SGHTA and FQGNSA. The DNA for the CDR3 is TGTGCCAGCAGCTTAGCGGCGGGGGAATACTACAATGAGCAGTTCTTC. It specifies CASSLAAGEYYNEQFF. The full variable domain, with the rest looked up from reference TRBV7-2 and TRBJ2-1, is GAGVSQSPSNKVTEKGKDVELRCDPISGHTALYWYRQSLGQGLEFLIYFQGNSAPDKSGLPSDRFSAERTGGSVSTLTIQRTQQEDSAVYLCASSLAAGEYYNEQFFGPGTRLTVL.

The V call is TRBV4-1, the J call TRBJ2-5; a possible D gene is TRBD2 (7 bases). Germline CDR1 MGHRA, CDR2 YSYEKL. This CDR3 contains 17 residues. Trimming took 0 bases from V and 5 from J, leaving 19 bases between them. In DNA form, the CDR3 reads TGCGCCAGCAGCCAAGATTGGGGGGGGGCAGATAGGGAGACCCAGTACTTC. Translation: CASSQDWGGADRETQYF.

V and J are TRBV5-4 and TRBJ1-1, with a possible D match to TRBD1 (6 bases). The V end was cut by 6 bases, the J end by 1 base, with 13 bases between. Germline V lookup: CDR1 SGHNT, CDR2 YYREEE (reference sequence). The CDR3 totals 14 residues. CDR3 DNA: TGTGCCAGCAAGATGGGACAAAAGAACACTGAAGCTTTCTTT. As protein: CASKMGQKNTEAFF.

This chain joins TRBV24-1 and TRBJ1-5, with 10 bases that match TRBD1. The CDR3 spans 14 residues. The V gene's germline CDR1 is KGHDR and CDR2 SFDVKD. V lost 5 bases to trimming and J lost 6 bases; unmatched junction nucleotides: 3. The CDR3 here is CATSGQGAGQPQHF. As DNA, the CDR3 is TGTGCCACCAGTGGACAGGGGGCGGGTCAGCCCCAGCATTTT.

J is TRBJ2-5 and V is TRBV2; 7 nucleotides line up with TRBD1. Looked up from germline, CDR1 is SNHLY and CDR2 is FYNNEI. The J segment lost 5 bases and the V segment lost 9 bases, leaving 9 bases of the junction unmatched. CDR3 size: 13 residues. CDR3 DNA sequence: TGTGCCAGGAGAGACAGGGACGGGGAGACCCAGTACTTC. It codes for CARRDRDGETQYF.

The chain uses TRBV10-3 and TRBJ1-1; unclear D gene. The CDR3 has 13 residues. Looked up from germline, CDR1 is ENHRY and CDR2 is SYGVKD. V lost 2 bases and J lost 3, with 7 bases in between. The CDR3 loop reads CAISEGPDTEAFF. Written as DNA, the CDR3 is TGTGCCATCAGTGAGGGTCCGGACACTGAAGCTTTCTTT.

CDR3 residues: CASEGGSPLHF. CDR3 nucleotides: TGTGCCAGCGAGGGAGGTTCACCCCTCCACTTT. The genes are TRBV6-5 and TRBJ1-6; the D is unclear. This CDR3 is built from 11 residues. Per the germline V gene, CDR1 is MNHEY and CDR2 is SVGAGI. Between the trimmed V and J ends, which lost 8 bases and 9 bases, there was a span of 8 bases.

The chain joins TRBV11-2 to TRBJ2-7, with 7 bases aligning to TRBD2. The length of the CDR3 is 14 residues. The V gene end was trimmed by 5 bases and the J gene end by 2 bases; junction bases not matched to a gene: 6. The V gene's germline CDR1 is SGHAT and CDR2 FQNNGV. The CDR3 bases are TGTGCCAGCAGCCCATGGCGGGAGCCCTACGAGCAGTACTTC. Translated, it gives CASSPWREPYEQYF.

The sample holds a few counts of this clone. V usage is TRBV5-4 and J usage is TRBJ1-2; D ambiguous. Germline CDR1 SGHNT, CDR2 YYREEE (reference sequence). The CDR3 contains 15 residues. Between the trimmed V and J ends, which lost 3 bases and 9 bases, there was a span of 21 bases. The CDR3 is CASSSGRGGPNSYTF. CDR3 DNA: TGTGCCAGCAGCTCTGGCCGCGGCGGGCCGAATAGCTACACCTTC.

The CDR3 region has the DNA TGTGCCAGCTCACCCCGGGACAGGGCGAACACCGGGGAGCTGTTTTTT. Encoded protein: CASSPRDRANTGELFF. The chain is built from TRBV18 and TRBJ2-2, with TRBD1 matching 9 bases. V was clipped by 3 bases and J by 0 bases; unmatched bases: 2. There are 16 residues in the CDR3. Germline CDR1 and CDR2: KGHSH and LQKENI. The full variable domain, its missing parts supplied by reference TRBV18 and TRBJ2-2, is NAGVMQNPRHLVRRRGQEARLRCSPMKGHSHVYWYRQLPEEGLKFMVYLQKENIIDESGMPKERFSAEFPKEGPSILRIQQVVRGDSAAYFCASSPRDRANTGELFFGEGSRLTVL.

The genes are TRBV9 and TRBJ1-2; 10 positions agree with TRBD1. The CDR3 is made up of 13 amino acids. The germline CDR1 and CDR2 sequences are SGDLS and YYNGEE. Trimming at V came to 3 bases and at J to 7 bases, leaving 3 bases not matched to a gene. CDR3 sequence: CASSGQGASGYTF. CDR3 DNA sequence: TGTGCCAGCAGCGGACAGGGGGCGTCTGGCTACACCTTC.

With regard to this clone: The sample contains more than one DNA sequence encoding this CDR3. This sequence joins TRBV18 and TRBJ1-2; D not certain. The CDR3 consists of 11 residues. The germline CDR1 and CDR2 sequences are KGHSH and LQKENI. V lost 4 bases and J 5 bases, leaving 5 bases between the germline ends. The DNA for the CDR3 is TGTGCCAGCTCACTGTCGTATGGCTACACCTTC. Translated: CASSLSYGYTF.

This clone was observed a few times. J is TRBJ2-7 and V is TRBV25-1, with 7 positions matching TRBD1. The CDR3 sequence is 13 residues long. Germline CDR1 reads MGHDK; CDR2 reads SYGVNS. The trim removed 6 bases at V and 5 bases at J, leaving 7 bases unmatched. The CDR3 region is CASRGQFGDEQYF. For the CDR3, the DNA is TGTGCCAGCAGGGGACAGTTTGGGGACGAGCAGTACTTC.

The chain recombines TRBV6-1 with TRBJ2-7; 7 bases are a match to TRBD1. The CDR3 extends over 17 amino acids. The germline gives CDR1 MNHNS, CDR2 SASEGT. Germline trimming cut 3 bases from V and 4 bases from J; bases unmatched to any gene: 15. The CDR3 nucleotides read TGTGCCAGCAGTGATCCTTCTCGACAGGGTACTCGTTACGAGCAGTACTTC. It translates to CASSDPSRQGTRYEQYF.

The genes are TRBV7-2 and TRBJ2-3; TRBD1 agrees at 7 bases. The V segment lost 5 bases and the J segment 14 bases; nucleotides outside the gene matches: 10. This CDR3 contains 12 residues. Germline CDR1 reads SGHTA; CDR2 reads FQGNSA. This chain's CDR3 is CASSPLTGRRYF. DNA for the CDR3: TGTGCCAGCAGCCCTCTGACAGGGAGAAGGTATTTT.

This rearrangement joins TRBV5-8 to TRBJ2-1; 7 bases are shared with TRBD2. Germline CDR1 and CDR2: SGHTS and YDEGEE. This CDR3 contains 15 residues. The ends lost 2 bases at V and 9 bases at J; junction bases unmatched: 11. Written as DNA, the CDR3 is TGTGCCAGCAGCTTAAAACTAGCGCCGGGCAGTGAGCAGTTCTTC. Protein sequence: CASSLKLAPGSEQFF.

This rearrangement joins TRBV6-5 to TRBJ2-1; TRBD2 agrees at 7 bases. The CDR3 totals 15 residues. The germline V gene encodes CDR1 MNHEY and CDR2 SVGAGI. The V and J ends lost 7 bases and 5 bases, in that order; junction bases with no gene match: 11. The CDR3 DNA sequence: TGTGCCAGCAACCAGTGGGACTATTGGAACAATGAGCAGTTCTTC. Protein sequence: CASNQWDYWNNEQFF.

This clone was found once. This chain joins TRBV19 and TRBJ2-2; 10 bases align to TRBD2. The CDR3 is 16 amino acids. Germline V CDR1 and CDR2: LNHDA, SQIVND (reference sequence). Trimming took 3 bases from V and 3 from J; bases not matched to a gene: 4. This chain's CDR3 is CASSIRTSGDTGELFF. DNA for the CDR3: TGTGCCAGTAGTATCCGTACTAGCGGGGACACCGGGGAGCTGTTTTTT.

The gene calls are TRBV2 and TRBJ2-7; tentative D call: TRBD2 (5 bases). Per germline, CDR1 SNHLY and CDR2 FYNNEI. Trimming pared 8 bases from V and 0 bases from J, leaving 17 bases between. The CDR3 consists of 15 residues. The CDR3 DNA reads TGTGCCAGCCGGAGGATCAGGCGTAGCTCCTACGAGCAGTACTTC. Translated, it gives CASRRIRRSSYEQYF.

This sequence joins TRBV7-8 and TRBJ2-3, with 10 bases aligning to TRBD1. Germline CDR1 is SGHVS and CDR2 is FQNEAQ. The J segment lost 0 bases and the V segment lost 5 bases, leaving 5 bases of the junction unmatched. There are 16 residues in the CDR3. The CDR3 region is CASSKRTGGSTDTQYF. The CDR3 DNA reads as TGTGCCAGCAGCAAGCGGACAGGGGGGAGCACAGATACGCAGTATTTT.